This T cell receptor beta chain was sequenced for a study of beta chain features in type 1 diabetes. Overall study: The study examined about 110,000,000 sorted cells across all samples. Whole-study findings and limits: VDJ junctions in type 1 diabetes patients carried more deletions and fewer insertions. There was a possibility that cDNA sequencing over-represented cells with high TCR expression.

Germline V gives CDR1 MNHEY, CDR2 SVGAGI. CDR3 size: 15 residues. With 7 bases clipped from V and 4 bases from J, the junction kept 9 bases outside the gene matches. Based on CD45RO/CCR7/CD25/CD127/CD95/CD27, CD4+ regulatory, stem cell-like memory, naive and central memory cells were sorted. Sequenced material consisted of expressed TCRB transcripts (all of the isolated RNA was reverse transcribed). This table comes from immunoSEQ multiplex PCR, and its TCRdb copy is limited to in-frame clones, with some not included. The sample holds more than 140,000 clones, roughly 9.7% seen once. This clone was seen only a few times. Antigen unknown.

V gene TRBV6-5 combines with J gene TRBJ2-3, with 9 bases lining up with TRBD1. Sequencing used central memory CD4+ T cells from blood. The receptor was isolated from a woman aged 35 to 49 in good health. The chain's CDR3 is CASINPTGGADTQYF. In DNA form, the CDR3 reads TGTGCCAGCATCAATCCTACAGGGGGCGCAGATACGCAGTATTTT.